This TCR beta chain is from a study of blood T cell repertoires in COVID-19. The junction had 3 bases not matched to a gene; V was cut back by 6 bases and J by 1 base. The CDR3 is made up of 16 amino acids. Looked up from germline, CDR1 is MDHEN and CDR2 is SYDVKM. This table comes from immunoSEQ multiplex PCR, and its TCRdb copy is limited to in-frame clones, with some not included. Of 120,000 to 150,000 clones listed, 85% to 90% are singletons. The chain is built from TRBV28 and TRBJ2-2, with 12 bases that match TRBD2. This clonotype originated in a woman in her sixties with active COVID-19. Sequenced sample: peripheral blood. CDR3 protein: CASSPSGRGNTGELFF. In nucleotides, the CDR3 is TGTGCCAGCAGCCCTAGCGGGAGGGGGAACACCGGGGAGCTGTTTTTT. Based on the CDR3 plus reference TRBV28 and TRBJ2-2, the full variable domain is DVKVTQSSRYLVKRTGEKVFLECVQDMDHENMFWYRQDPGLGLRLIYFSYDVKMKEKGDIPEGYSVSREKKERFSLILESASTNQTSMYLCASSPSGRGNTGELFFGEGSRLTVL.